This T cell receptor beta chain was documented in a study of response to subunit inactivated influenza vaccine. Study results and caveats: Only a handful of new T cells, the authors suggested, are recruited with each seasonal influenza vaccination.

Of note for this clonotype: Its target is not known.

TCRdb reprocessed the RT-PCR reads with MiXCR, giving one entry per CDR3 protein. The data contain 550,000 to 800,000 distinct CDR3 sequences, about 15% of them singletons. Trimming shortened V by 10 bases and J by 2 bases, and 13 bases separated the two germline ends. This CDR3 spans 13 amino acids. Germline lookup yields CDR1 SEHNR and CDR2 FQNEAQ (reference sequence). The material sequenced was PBMCs from blood, taken 14 to 15 days before vaccination. This TCR came from a man in his forties or fifties who received an inactivated influenza vaccine. The chain links TRBV7-9 to TRBJ2-3, with D perhaps given as TRBD1 or TRBD2 (6 bases each). The CDR3, as DNA: TGTGCCATGGGGGGCCGGGCCACAGATACGCAGTATTTT. This translates into CAMGGRATDTQYF.